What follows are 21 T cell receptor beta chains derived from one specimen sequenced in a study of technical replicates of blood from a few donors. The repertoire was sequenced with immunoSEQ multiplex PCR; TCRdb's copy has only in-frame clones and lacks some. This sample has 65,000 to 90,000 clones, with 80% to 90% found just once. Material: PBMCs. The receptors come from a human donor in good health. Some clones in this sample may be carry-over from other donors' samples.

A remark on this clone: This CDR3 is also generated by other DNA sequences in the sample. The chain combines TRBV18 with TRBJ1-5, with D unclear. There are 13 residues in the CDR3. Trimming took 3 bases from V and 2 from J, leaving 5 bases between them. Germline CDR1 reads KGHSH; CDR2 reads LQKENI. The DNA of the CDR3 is TGTGCCAGCTCACCCGGGGGCAATCAGCCCCAGCATTTT. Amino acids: CASSPGGNQPQHF. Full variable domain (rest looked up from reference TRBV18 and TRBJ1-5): NAGVMQNPRHLVRRRGQEARLRCSPMKGHSHVYWYRQLPEEGLKFMVYLQKENIIDESGMPKERFSAEFPKEGPSILRIQQVVRGDSAAYFCASSPGGNQPQHFGDGTRLSIL.

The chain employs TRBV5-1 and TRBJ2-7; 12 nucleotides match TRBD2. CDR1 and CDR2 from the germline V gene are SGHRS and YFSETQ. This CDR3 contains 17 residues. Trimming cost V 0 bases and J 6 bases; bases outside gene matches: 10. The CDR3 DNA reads TGCGCCAGCAGCTTGGCCCCCCTAGCGGGAGGGCCAGTCGAGCAGTACTTC. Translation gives CASSLAPLAGGPVEQYF.

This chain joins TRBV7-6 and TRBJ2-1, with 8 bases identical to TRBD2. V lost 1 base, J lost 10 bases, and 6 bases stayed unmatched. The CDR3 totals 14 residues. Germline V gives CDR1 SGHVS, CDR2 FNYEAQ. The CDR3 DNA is TGTGCCAGCAGCTTAGGACCTAGCGGGCAGGAGCAGTTCTTC. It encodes CASSLGPSGQEQFF.

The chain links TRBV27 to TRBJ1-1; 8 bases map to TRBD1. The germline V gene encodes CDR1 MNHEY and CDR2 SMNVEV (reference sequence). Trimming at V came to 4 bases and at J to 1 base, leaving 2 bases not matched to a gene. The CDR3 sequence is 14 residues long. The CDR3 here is CASSSDRANTEAFF. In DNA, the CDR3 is TGTGCCAGCAGTTCGGACAGGGCGAACACTGAAGCTTTCTTT.

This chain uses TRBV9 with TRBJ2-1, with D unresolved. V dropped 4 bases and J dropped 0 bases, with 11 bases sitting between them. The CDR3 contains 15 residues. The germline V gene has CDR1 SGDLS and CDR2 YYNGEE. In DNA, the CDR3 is TGTGCCAGCAGCCTAGGAGTGAACTCCTACAATGAGCAGTTCTTC. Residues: CASSLGVNSYNEQFF.

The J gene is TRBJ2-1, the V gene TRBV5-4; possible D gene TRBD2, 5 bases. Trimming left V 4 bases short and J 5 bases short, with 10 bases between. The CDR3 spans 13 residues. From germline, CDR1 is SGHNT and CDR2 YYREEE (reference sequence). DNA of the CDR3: TGTGCCAGCAGCCTGGTGAGGGACAATGAGCAGTTCTTC. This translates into CASSLVRDNEQFF.

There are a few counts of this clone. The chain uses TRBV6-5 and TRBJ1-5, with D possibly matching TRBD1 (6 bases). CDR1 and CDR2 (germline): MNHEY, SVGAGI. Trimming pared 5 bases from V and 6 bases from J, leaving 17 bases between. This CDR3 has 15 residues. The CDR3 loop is CASSKSTGSGQPQHF. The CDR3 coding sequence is TGTGCCAGCAGTAAATCTACAGGGTCGGGTCAGCCCCAGCATTTT.

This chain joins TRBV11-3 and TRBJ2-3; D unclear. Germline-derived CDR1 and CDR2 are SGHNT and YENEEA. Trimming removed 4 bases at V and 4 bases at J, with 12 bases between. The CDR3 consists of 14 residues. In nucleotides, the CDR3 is TGTGCCAGCAGCTCGCCGAGAGGTGCAGATACGCAGTATTTT. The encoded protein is CASSSPRGADTQYF.

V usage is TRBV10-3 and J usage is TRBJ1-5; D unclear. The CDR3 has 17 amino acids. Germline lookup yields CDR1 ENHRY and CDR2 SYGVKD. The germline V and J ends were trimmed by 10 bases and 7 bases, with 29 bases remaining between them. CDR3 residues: CATSKNPDKVGSQPQHF. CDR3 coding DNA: TGTGCCACCAGCAAGAATCCCGACAAGGTCGGGAGCCAGCCCCAGCATTTT.

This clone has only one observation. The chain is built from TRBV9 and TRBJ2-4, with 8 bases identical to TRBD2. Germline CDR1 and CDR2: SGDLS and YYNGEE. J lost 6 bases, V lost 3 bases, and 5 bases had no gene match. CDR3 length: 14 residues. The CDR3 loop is CASSGGREGNIQYF. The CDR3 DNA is TGTGCCAGCAGCGGGGGACGGGAGGGAAACATTCAGTACTTC.

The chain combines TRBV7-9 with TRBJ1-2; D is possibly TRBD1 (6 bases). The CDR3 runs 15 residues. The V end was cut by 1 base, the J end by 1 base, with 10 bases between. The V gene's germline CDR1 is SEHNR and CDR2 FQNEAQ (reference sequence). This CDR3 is CASSLGDIYNYGYTF. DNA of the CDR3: TGTGCCAGCAGCTTAGGGGACATTTATAACTATGGCTACACCTTC.

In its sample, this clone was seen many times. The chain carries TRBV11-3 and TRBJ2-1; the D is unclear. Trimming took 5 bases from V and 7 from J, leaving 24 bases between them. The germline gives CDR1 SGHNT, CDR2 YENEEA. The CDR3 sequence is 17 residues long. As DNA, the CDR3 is TGTGCCAGCAGCCTCAGTCGGTTCGGCACCCCCGGGAATGAGCAGTTCTTC. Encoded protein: CASSLSRFGTPGNEQFF.

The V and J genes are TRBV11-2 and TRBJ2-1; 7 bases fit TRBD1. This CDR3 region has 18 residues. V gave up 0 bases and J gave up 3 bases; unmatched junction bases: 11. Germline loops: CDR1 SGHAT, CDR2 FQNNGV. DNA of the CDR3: TGTGCCAGCAGCTTAGATAAAATGAGACAGGGCGGCTACAATGAGCAGTTCTTC. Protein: CASSLDKMRQGGYNEQFF. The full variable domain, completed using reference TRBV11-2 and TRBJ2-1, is EAGVAQSPRYKIIEKRQSVAFWCNPISGHATLYWYQQILGQGPKLLIQFQNNGVVDDSQLPKDRFSAERLKGVDSTLKIQPAKLEDSAVYLCASSLDKMRQGGYNEQFFGPGTRLTVL.

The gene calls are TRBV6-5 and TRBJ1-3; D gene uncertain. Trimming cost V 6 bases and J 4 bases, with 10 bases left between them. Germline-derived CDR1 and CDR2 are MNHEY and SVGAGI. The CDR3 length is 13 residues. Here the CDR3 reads CASSTVRGNTIYF. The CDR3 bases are TGTGCCAGCAGCACGGTCCGGGGAAACACCATATATTTT.

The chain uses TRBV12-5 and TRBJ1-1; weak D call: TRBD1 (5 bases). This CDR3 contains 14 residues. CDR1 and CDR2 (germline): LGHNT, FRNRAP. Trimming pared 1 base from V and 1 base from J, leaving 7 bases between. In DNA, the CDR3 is TGTGCTAGTGGTTTGGGACAGCCGAACACTGAAGCTTTCTTT. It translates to CASGLGQPNTEAFF.

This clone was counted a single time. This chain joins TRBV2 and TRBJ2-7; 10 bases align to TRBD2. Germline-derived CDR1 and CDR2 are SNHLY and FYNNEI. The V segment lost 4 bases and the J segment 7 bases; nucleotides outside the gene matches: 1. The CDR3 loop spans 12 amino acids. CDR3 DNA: TGTGCCAGCAGTGGGACTAGCGGTGAGCAGTACTTC. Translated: CASSGTSGEQYF.

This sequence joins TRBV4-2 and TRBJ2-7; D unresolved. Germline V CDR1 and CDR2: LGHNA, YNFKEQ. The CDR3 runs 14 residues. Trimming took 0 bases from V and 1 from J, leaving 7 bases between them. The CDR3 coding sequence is TGTGCCAGCAGCCAAGATCTAAAGTCCTACGAGCAGTACTTC. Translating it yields CASSQDLKSYEQYF.

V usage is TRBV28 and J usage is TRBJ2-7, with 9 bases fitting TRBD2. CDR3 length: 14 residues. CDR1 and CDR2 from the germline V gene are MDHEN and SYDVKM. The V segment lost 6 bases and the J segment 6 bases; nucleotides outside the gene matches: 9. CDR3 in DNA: TGTGCCAGCAGCCTATCTAGCGGGACCTCCGAGCAGTACTTC. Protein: CASSLSSGTSEQYF. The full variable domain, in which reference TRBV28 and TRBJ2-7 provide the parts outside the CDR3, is DVKVTQSSRYLVKRTGEKVFLECVQDMDHENMFWYRQDPGLGLRLIYFSYDVKMKEKGDIPEGYSVSREKKERFSLILESASTNQTSMYLCASSLSSGTSEQYFGPGTRLTVT.

CDR3 coding DNA: TGCGCCAGCAGCCAAGATCTAGGACAATGGGAGACCCAGTACTTC. This codes for CASSQDLGQWETQYF. This chain joins TRBV4-1 and TRBJ2-5; TRBD1 might be the D (5 bases). Per germline, CDR1 MGHRA and CDR2 YSYEKL. CDR3 length: 15 residues. V shed 0 bases and J shed 5 bases, with 13 bases lying between them.

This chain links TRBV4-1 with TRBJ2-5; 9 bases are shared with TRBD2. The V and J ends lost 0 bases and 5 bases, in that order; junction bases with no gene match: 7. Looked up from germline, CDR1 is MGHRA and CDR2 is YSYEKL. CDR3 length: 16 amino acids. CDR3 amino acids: CASSQDALAGWETQYF. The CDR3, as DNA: TGCGCCAGCAGCCAAGATGCCCTAGCGGGGTGGGAGACCCAGTACTTC.

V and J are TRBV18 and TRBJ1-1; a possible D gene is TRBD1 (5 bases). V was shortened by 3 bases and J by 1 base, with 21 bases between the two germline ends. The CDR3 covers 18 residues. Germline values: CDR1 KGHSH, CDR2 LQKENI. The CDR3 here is CASSPLQGKLAGNTEAFF. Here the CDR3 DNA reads TGTGCCAGCTCACCGCTTCAGGGAAAACTGGCCGGGAACACTGAAGCTTTCTTT.